This T cell receptor beta chain was identified in a study of blood T cell repertoires in COVID-19 (dated by TCRdb to 2019 to 2021). Context from the whole study: Collaborator samples came from the United States, Italy and Spain and covered acute and convalescent phases of COVID-19. Samples came from the ongoing ImmuneRACE study (first 160 participants) plus 1,254 subjects from 6 global collaborators. Deeply sampled blood TCRbeta repertoires from subjects exposed to, actively infected with, or recovered from COVID-19 were included in the dataset. The repertoires were released in a freely available public database meant as a resource for research on the immune response to SARS-CoV-2. HLA class I and class II types, where available, came from metadata supplied by the sample provider rather than from assay-based typing. A de-identified subject ID, COVID-19 status, age in years and sex were almost always included in the sample metadata. The prospective study material was composed of cDNA or gDNA derived from T cells, B-cell-depleted T cells, or PBMCs. Overall results and qualifications from the work: Clinical and demographic metadata were provided uncurated, with the amount varying by source and participant.

TCRbeta CDR3 regions were amplified from genomic DNA using the immunoSEQ Assay, a bias-controlled multiplex PCR. The study's own analysis went as follows. Within the assay, amplification of reference gene primers was used to estimate how many nucleated cells each sample contained. Sequence reads were collapsed and filtered to measure the absolute abundance of every unique TCRbeta CDR3 rearrangement. Productive Simpson clonality was computed per sample as the square root of Simpson's diversity index over productive rearrangements. As stored in TCRdb, this immuneACCESS dataset retains in-frame rearrangements with V and J assigned. A fraction of the clones does not appear; measured against another copy, unresolved V genes explain less than half of the discrepancy, and the remainder lacks a known reason. V and J calls and clone size come straight from that table; D and trimming were deduced from the DNA. This sample gives around 280,000 clones in total; approximately 84% of them show up just once. 2% to 2.5% of the sample is taken by the ten largest.

The CDR1 and CDR2 encoded by the germline V gene are SNHLY and FYNNEI. From the cysteine up to the phenylalanine, the CDR3 has a length of 18 residues. Solely the CDR3 DNA is kept, with 54 bases framed from the first base. The germline V end is reduced by 7 bases and the J end by 4 bases; junction bases left unmatched: 13. Comments on this clone: Its antigen is unknown. No quality values exist for individual bases; no much larger clone is one base distant.

Samples from volunteer blood donors who had recovered from COVID-19 were contributed by a second Seattle source. The collaborating institutions used their own protocols to collect whole blood in K2EDTA tubes. For TCRbeta analysis, collaborator samples were shipped as frozen whole blood, as isolated PBMCs, or as DNA extracted from either sample type. The sample consisted of peripheral blood. The TCR sequence derives from a woman younger than 45 who had recovered from COVID-19. The sequence links TRBV2 to TRBJ2-5, with TRBD2 identical over 15 junction bases. The DNA sequence follows: TGTGCCAGCACCAGGACTAGCGGGAGGGCCATATTAGGAGAGACCCAGTACTTC. Its coded protein is CASTRTSGRAILGETQYF.